This TCR beta chain appears in the sequencing data of a study of shared clonotypes between healthy human individuals. TCRdb keeps only in-frame clones here, not all; method: immunoSEQ multiplex PCR. The sample consists of a few million clones, 85% to 95% of them appearing once. Recent acute infections and vaccinations were absent in the healthy HIV-negative adult donors. CDR1 and CDR2 (germline): MGHRA, YSYEKL. Trimming left V 2 bases short and J 4 bases short, with 16 bases between. There are 16 residues in the CDR3. The chain has TRBV4-1 and TRBJ2-3; unclear D gene. The sample consisted of naive CD4+ T cells sorted from blood. Subset described: CD45RA+ positively selected. This TCR came from a man aged 18 to 35 in good health. CDR3 DNA sequence: TGCGCCAGCAGCCAAATACTTCGAGGTGGCGCAGATACGCAGTATTTT. This gives the protein CASSQILRGGADTQYF.